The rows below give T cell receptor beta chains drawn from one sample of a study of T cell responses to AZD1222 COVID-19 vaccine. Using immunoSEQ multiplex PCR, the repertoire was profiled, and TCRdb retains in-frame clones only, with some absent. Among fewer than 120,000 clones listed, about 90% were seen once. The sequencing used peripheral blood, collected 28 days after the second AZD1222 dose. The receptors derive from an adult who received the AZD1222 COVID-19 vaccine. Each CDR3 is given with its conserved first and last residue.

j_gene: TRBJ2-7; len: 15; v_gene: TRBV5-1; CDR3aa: CASSLRTEYTYEQYF
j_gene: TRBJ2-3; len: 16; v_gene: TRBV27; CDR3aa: CASSLLIGSGIHTQYF
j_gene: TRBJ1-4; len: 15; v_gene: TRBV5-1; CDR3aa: CASSLIGTTNEKLFF
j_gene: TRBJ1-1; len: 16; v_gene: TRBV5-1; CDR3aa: CASSLAGQSLNTEAFF
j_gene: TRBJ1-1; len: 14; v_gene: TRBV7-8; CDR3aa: CASRGGQDGTEAFF
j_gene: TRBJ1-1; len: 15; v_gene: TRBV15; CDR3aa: CATSRGEGAVTEAFF
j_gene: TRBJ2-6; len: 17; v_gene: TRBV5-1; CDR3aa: CASSLLPGVSGANVLTF
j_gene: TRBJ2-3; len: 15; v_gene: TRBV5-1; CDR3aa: CASSLGGAGTDTQYF
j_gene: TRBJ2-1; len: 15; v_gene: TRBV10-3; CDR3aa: CAISGGASGVDEQFF
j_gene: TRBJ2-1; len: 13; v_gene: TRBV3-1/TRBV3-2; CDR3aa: CASSQDLGGEQFF
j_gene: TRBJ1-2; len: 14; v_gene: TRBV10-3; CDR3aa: CATVKDRVNYGYTF
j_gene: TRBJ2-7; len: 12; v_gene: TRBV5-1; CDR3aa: CASSLTGREQYF
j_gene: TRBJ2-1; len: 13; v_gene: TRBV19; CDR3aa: CASSVLALNEQFF
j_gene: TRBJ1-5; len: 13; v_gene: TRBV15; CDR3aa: CATSREYYQPQHF
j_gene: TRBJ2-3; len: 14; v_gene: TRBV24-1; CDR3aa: CATSEGTATDTQYF
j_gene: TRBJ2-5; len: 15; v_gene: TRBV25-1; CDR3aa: CASSDLGLDQETQYF
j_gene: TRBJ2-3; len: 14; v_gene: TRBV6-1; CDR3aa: CASSEESWADTQYF
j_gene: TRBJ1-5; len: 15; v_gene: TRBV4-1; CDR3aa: CASSQVHLGDQPQHF
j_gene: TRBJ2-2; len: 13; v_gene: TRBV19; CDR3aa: CASISWGPGELFF
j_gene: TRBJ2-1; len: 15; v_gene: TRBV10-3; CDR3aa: CAISSTSGGSNEQFF
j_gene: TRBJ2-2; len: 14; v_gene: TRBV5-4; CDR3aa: CASSHKRGNGELFF
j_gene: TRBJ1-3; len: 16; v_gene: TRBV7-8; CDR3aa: CASSPLGIASGNTIYF
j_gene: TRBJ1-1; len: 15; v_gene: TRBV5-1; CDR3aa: CASSLVAGVNTEAFF
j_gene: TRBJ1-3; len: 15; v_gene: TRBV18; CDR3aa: CASSPDSNSGNTIYF
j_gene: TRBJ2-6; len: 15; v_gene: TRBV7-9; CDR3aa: CASSLTAAGANVLTF
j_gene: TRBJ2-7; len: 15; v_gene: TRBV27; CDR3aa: CASSPSPGRAYEQYF
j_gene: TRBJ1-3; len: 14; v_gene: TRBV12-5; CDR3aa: CASGLVSAGNTIYF
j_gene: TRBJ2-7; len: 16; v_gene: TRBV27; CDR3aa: CASSLSATVSSYEQYF
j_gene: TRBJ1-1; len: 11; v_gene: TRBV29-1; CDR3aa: CSGTGAPEAFF
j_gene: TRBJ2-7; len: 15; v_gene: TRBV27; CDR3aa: CASSFPDRVAYEQYF
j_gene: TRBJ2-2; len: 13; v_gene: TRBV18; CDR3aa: CASSPPSTGELFF
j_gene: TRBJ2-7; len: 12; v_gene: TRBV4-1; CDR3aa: CASSQGVYEQYF
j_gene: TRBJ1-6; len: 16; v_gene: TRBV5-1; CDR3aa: CASSLALGEANSPLHF
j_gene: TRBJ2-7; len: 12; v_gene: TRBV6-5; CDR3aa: CASTDRGYEQYF
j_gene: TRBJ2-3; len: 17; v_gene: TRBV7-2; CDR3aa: CASSLVGSGGNTDTQYF
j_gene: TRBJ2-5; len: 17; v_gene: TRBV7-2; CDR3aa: CASSLERTSGRGETQYF
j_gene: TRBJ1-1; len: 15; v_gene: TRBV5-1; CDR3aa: CASSSGGTGNTEAFF
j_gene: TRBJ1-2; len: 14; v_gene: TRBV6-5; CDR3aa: CASTYNRANYGYTF
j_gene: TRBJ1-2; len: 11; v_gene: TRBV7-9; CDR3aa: CASSFLGGYTF
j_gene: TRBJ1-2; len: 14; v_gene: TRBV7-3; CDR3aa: CASSLAGSNYGYTF
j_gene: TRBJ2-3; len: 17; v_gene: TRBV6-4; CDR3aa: CASSDSWTGVITDTQYF
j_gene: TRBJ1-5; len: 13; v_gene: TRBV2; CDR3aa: CASSAGEGQPQHF